Many counts were recorded for the clone carrying this TCR beta chain. The germline gives CDR1 SEHNR, CDR2 FQNEAQ (reference sequence). CDR3 length equals 15 residues. V was clipped by 4 bases and J by 6 bases; unmatched bases: 7. RNA transcripts yielded amplified TCR beta CDR3 regions. Primed by the HTBI set, a first-round RT-PCR was run on the TCR CDR3. TCRdb redid the calling of the multiplex PCR reads with MiXCR, one entry per CDR3 protein. Here the sample spans around 520,000 distinct CDR3 sequences, approximately 14% being singletons. The data were obtained in a study of T cells in Graves' hyperthyroidism and ophthalmopathy. Across 18 months, stable Graves' hyperthyroidism was marked by no progression to ophthalmopathy. The hyperthyroidism was newly diagnosed and had lasted under 2 months; the patients were aged 18 to 65.

The chain joins TRBV7-9 to TRBJ1-4; 8 bases map to TRBD1. The TCR was taken from a woman aged 18-29 years with Graves' hyperthyroidism. The specimen sequenced was blood. CDR3 DNA sequence: TGTGCCAGCAGCTCAAGACAGGGGCCATATGAAAAACTGTTTTTT. Protein sequence: CASSSRQGPYEKLFF.